These T cell receptor beta chains were read from a single sample in a study of blood T cell repertoires in COVID-19. Sequencing was performed with immunoSEQ multiplex PCR; in TCRdb, only in-frame clones are kept and a portion is missing. The table records about 140,000 clones, around nine tenths of them present only once. Sequencing was carried out using peripheral blood. The source is a woman aged 40-49 years with acute or convalescent COVID-19. Both conserved end residues are trimmed from each CDR3.

TRBV6-1	TRBJ2-2	ASSETSSGGRNTGELF
TRBV24-1	TRBJ1-2	ATSEWDRDYGYT
TRBV21-1	TRBJ1-1	ASSGRTGRGTEAF
TRBV21-1	TRBJ1-3	ASSKEVRQAYSGNTIY
TRBV28	TRBJ2-3	ASTFDRGTDTQY
TRBV14	TRBJ1-6	ASSLLTSPLH
TRBV6-4	TRBJ2-5	ASSDSRLAGGSETQY
TRBV30	TRBJ2-2	AWSVRPLAGTGELF
TRBV7-3	TRBJ1-1	ASSPPGQGNTEAF
TRBV14	TRBJ2-7	ASSPLLAGAGEQY
TRBV6-4	TRBJ1-5	ASSAPGVGNQPQH
TRBV3-1/TRBV3-2	TRBJ2-2	ASTPSGLANTGELF
TRBV5-1	TRBJ2-5	ASSLGGLAGVQETQY
TRBV2	TRBJ2-2	ASTSGTVFPGELF
TRBV3-1/TRBV3-2	TRBJ1-5	ASSPGSNQPQH
TRBV2	TRBJ2-7	ASRERTVSYEQY
TRBV10-3	TRBJ2-1	ALGTSGMNEQF
TRBV3-1/TRBV3-2	TRBJ2-2	ASSRAITGELF
TRBV6-5	TRBJ2-7	ASGALAASYEQY
TRBV9	TRBJ2-5	ASSVGPLGGAQY
TRBV30	TRBJ2-7	AWSFSGTGNLQVEYEQY
TRBV7-6	TRBJ2-1	ASSLAAGVRNEQF